This T cell receptor (beta chain) derives from a study of cytomegalovirus exposure and HLA in healthy donors (dated by TCRdb to about 2017). Study-wide context: An earlier analysis of approximately 600 of the donors reported 250 to 300 Gb of sequence data and approximately 110 million unique TCR beta sequences from about 200 million T cells. An early release that covered roughly 600 HLA-typed donors contained about 300 gigabases of sequencing data and 65 million to 100 million unique TCR sequences. Of the 398 genotyped donors, approximately 80% fell in the genetic ancestry cluster associated with self-reported Caucasian donors. The study aimed to test whether cataloging public T cell receptors could reveal signatures of past pathogen exposure. The T cell repertoires of under 700 subjects were profiled by immunosequencing and related to cytomegalovirus serostatus. In addition to the first cohort of 650 to 750 subjects, a separate validation cohort of 120 different subjects was used. To predict cytomegalovirus infection status, the study brought together high-throughput TCR immunosequencing, statistical association of individual TCRs with disease status, and machine learning. A later analysis re-examined previously published TCR beta repertoires from 600 to 700 donors and added high-resolution HLA genotyping to investigate patterns of TCR occurrence. Rather than using new phenotypic data, the later analysis identified candidate immune exposures from TCR beta sequences and from how often those sequences occurred across donors. In an earlier analysis of several hundred of the donors, high-throughput TCR beta sequencing was used to judge whether each TCR beta V gene segment behaved as functional or pseudogenic. Donor age, sex, ethnicity and CMV serostatus were compiled alongside the repertoire data. A later genetic analysis took genome-wide SNP genotypes for about three fifths of the roughly 700 donors and used that subset as a discovery cohort. Every repertoire in the discovery cohort had been generated on one and the same sequencing platform. Both class I and class II loci were covered by HLA typing, at four-digit resolution. The number of donors typed differed by locus, with about 629-630 for A, B, C, DRB1 and DQB1, around 560 for DQA1, 606 for DPA1, and some 440 for DPB1. Because of strong linkage in the cohort, 5 or 6 DR-DQ haplotypes were treated as single units for association and clustering. Across 300 to 500 genotyped donors of the cohort, an average of roughly 250,000 unique TCR beta nucleotide sequences per donor were sequenced, and roughly a sixth of those sequences were non-productive. Overall study results and their limits: According to a later analysis, most CMV-associated TCR beta chains appeared to be HLA-restricted, and the HLA associations seemed to be driven largely by CMV exposure. A further reported finding was that TCR beta sequences accurately predicted the HLA-A and HLA-B alleles for most subjects in the first cohort. Assigning TCR associations to individual alleles was difficult when HLA alleles, especially DR and DQ, strongly co-occurred. Because counts were too low, roughly 17 rarely observed V segments, including chromosome 9 orphons, were left out of the earlier analysis of approximately 580 of the donors. A later analysis reported that several top co-occurrence clusters appeared linked to parvovirus B19, influenza, CMV and Epstein-Barr virus. For the cohort, immune exposure information was limited to CMV serostatus. A later analysis found that TCR association rates varied across HLA loci, with DRB1 alleles showing the most associated TCRs and HLA-C alleles the fewest. Correlated functional status among segregating V segments might reflect linkage disequilibrium, but an unknown experimental factor could not be ruled out. Most TCR sequences were observed very rarely across donors, whereas some public TCRs were present in many individuals. A total of about 150 TCR beta chains were listed by the study as associated with cytomegalovirus. Because HLA typing was missing for some donors at each locus, association tests included only the typed subset. The presence/absence analyses assumed that sequencing depth was roughly uniform across donors, and that assumption may not be true. The authors suggested that the approach could potentially be extended to other disease states and immunological phenotypes. The classifier was reported to diagnose cytomegalovirus status with high specificity and sensitivity in both the original and validation cohorts. Because the 87-base-pair reads could not distinguish some IMGT-functional V segments, including TRBV6-2 and TRBV6-3, those segments were excluded. In an earlier analysis of some 640 of the donors, most TCR beta V segments were observed in productive rearrangements about 90% or about 30% of the time, broadly matching IMGT annotations. The cohort was sequenced for TCR beta chains only, and without alpha or paired-chain data the features that could be detected were limited. The sequencing pipeline was judged likely to have produced a cluster of highly shared sequence variants as a technical artifact. In a later analysis, HLA-associated TCR beta chains showed more clonal expansion and lower generation probabilities than non-associated chains that were equally common. In vitro tests confirmed that a few of the cytomegalovirus-associated TCR beta chains recognize cytomegalovirus antigens. Specific HLA alleles were associated with 15,000 to 20,000 TCR beta sequences at a false discovery rate of 0.05 in a later analysis. In a later genetic analysis, a missense DCLRE1C variant was associated with V-gene and J-gene trimming of TCR beta chains, and the association was replicated in an independent cohort. Compared with the roughly 720-donor mean, donors in an Asian-associated ancestry cluster had fewer N-insertions in productive TCRs, according to a later genetic analysis.

The library was generated by the immunoSEQ multiplex PCR assay. For the multiplex PCR, a mixture combining 60 forward primers for TCR Vbeta segments and 13 reverse primers for TCR Jbeta segments was used. A multiplex PCR assay on genomic DNA amplified the CDR3 region of rearranged TCR beta genes. The Illumina HiSeq System was used to sequence the amplified TCR beta libraries as 87-base-pair reads. The paper's processing steps were these. In a later analysis, some 80 million unique TCR beta chains were counted across the roughly 670 repertoires, and around 10 million of these chains were shared by at least two donors. Raw reads were error-corrected and collapsed into unique sequences with a nearest-neighbor algorithm that merged closely related sequences to remove PCR and sequencing errors. V, D and J gene segments were assigned by aligning CDR3 sequences to IMGT reference sequences. Each retained sequence needed at least a six-nucleotide match to both a V gene segment and a J gene segment. A rearrangement counted as productive if the CDR3 had no stop codons and remained in frame with V and J, and every other rearrangement counted as non-productive. CDR3 was defined by IMGT convention, running from the second conserved V-encoded cysteine to the conserved J-encoded phenylalanine. The earlier analysis of around 640 of the donors excluded sequences that lacked an unambiguous match to a single V gene segment. In an earlier analysis of a few hundred of the donors, V segments were called functional above 56.7% productive rearrangements and were called segregating when the between-donor standard deviation exceeded 5%. A statistical classification framework was developed to diagnose cytomegalovirus status using the catalog of TCR beta chain sequences. In a later analysis, V and J genes were assigned by comparing TCR nucleotide sequences against IMGT/GENE-DB human TR gene sequences. In a later analysis, CDR3 sequences and most-parsimonious VDJ recombination scenarios were assigned using the TCRdist pipeline. In a later analysis, each TCR beta chain was defined by its CDR3 amino acid sequence together with its V-gene family, and reads without a unique V-gene family were excluded. A later analysis removed 500 to 650 highly shared, low-generation-probability nucleotide sequences to deal with suspected cross-contamination and a sequencing artifact. In a later analysis, a clonal expansion index was calculated for each public chain from normalized within-repertoire ranks of inferred template counts. In a later analysis, generation probabilities were computed using a VDJ recombination model fitted to out-of-frame rearrangements, and the results were checked against IGoR. In a later analysis, hypergeometric tests were used to score TCR-TCR, TCR-HLA and TCR-CMV co-occurrence, with a repertoire-size bias correction applied to TCR pairs. A later analysis estimated false discovery rates by permuting HLA or CMV assignments 20 times. In a later analysis, co-occurring TCRs were grouped using DBSCAN, and TCRdist sequence similarity was added for clustering within HLA-allele-positive subsets. For co-occurrence clustering, repertoires with fewer than 30,000 or more than 120,000 public chains were excluded, along with roughly 5 repertoires with anomalous nucleotide sharing. The clones in this table, taken by TCRdb from immuneACCESS, are in-frame only. Not every clone is retained; where verified, under half of the shortfall comes from an unresolved V gene, and the cause of the rest is unknown. From that table come the V and J calls and clone size; the DNA was used to work out D and trimming. The sample table holds 90,000 or so clones, of which approximately 85% were seen once. The ten biggest clones cover roughly 3.5% of the sample.

This clone was seen only a few times. The antigen it binds to is not known. Base qualities are not recorded, but no much larger clone differs from it by a single base. Reading from cysteine to phenylalanine, the CDR3 counts 12 amino acids. The CDR3 DNA has 36 bases and is translated from base 1. The germline V gene gives CDR1 as SNHLY and CDR2 as FYNNEI. V lost 1 base and J lost 13 bases, and the count of bases not matched to a germline gene is 4. The cohort was made up of 500 to 850 healthy bone marrow donors. At the time of sampling, all cohort members were nominally healthy, though unrecorded immune exposures were likely present. The donor tested CMV seropositive and was one of the 289 seropositive cohort members. Each donor provided a peripheral blood sample, and peripheral blood mononuclear cells were used for TCR beta sequencing. Genomic DNA extraction from the blood cell samples was performed with the Qiagen DNeasy Blood Extraction Kit.

The sequence was collected from a young man in good health and CMV-seropositive. The chain is encoded by TRBV2 joined to TRBJ1-3, and 7 junction bases match TRBD1. The sequencing input was PBMCs. The DNA is TGTGCCAGCAGTGAAGGGGCAGGGGGAATATATTTT. Its protein is CASSEGAGGIYF.